Below, one T cell receptor beta chain is given with its context. What this receptor recognizes is not known. Qualities for individual bases were not recorded, and no much larger clone is one base off. The immunoSEQ Assay, a bias-controlled multiplex PCR, was used to amplify TCRbeta CDR3 regions from genomic DNA. As for the original processing: Within the assay, amplification of reference gene primers was used to estimate how many nucleated cells each sample contained. To quantify the absolute abundance of each unique TCRbeta CDR3 rearrangement, sequence reads were collapsed and filtered. Productive Simpson clonality was computed per sample as the square root of Simpson's diversity index over productive rearrangements. What TCRdb holds here is the immuneACCESS table cut down to in-frame rearrangements. Part of the clones is not present; checked against another copy, under half of the missing clones reflect an unresolved V gene, and the others are unexplained. V, J and clone size were drawn from that table, and D and trimming were deduced from the DNA. The sample data list approximately 250,000 clones, and more than 75% of these were observed just once. In total, the top ten clones hold around 2% of the sample.

Enrolling through a virtual design, the prospective study's participants ranged in age from roughly 18 to 95 years and lived across more than 20 United States geographic areas. In the prospective study, participants were assigned to cohorts based on the clinical history participants reported in a screening survey and a study questionnaire. In the prospective study, whole blood, serum and a nasopharyngeal or oropharyngeal swab were collected from each participant by mobile phlebotomists. Prospective study participants could optionally give additional blood draws and questionnaires over an approximately 2-month period. Before DNA extraction, blood samples from the prospective study were shipped at room temperature or frozen. The sample belongs to a study of blood T cell repertoires in COVID-19 (dated by TCRdb to 2018 to 2020). Turning to the overall study: For ImmuneRACE Cohort 3, a participant was defined as recovered based on two consecutive negative NP/OP PCR tests, clearance by a healthcare professional, or resolution of symptoms. Collaborator samples came from the United States, Italy and Spain and covered acute and convalescent phases of COVID-19. The prospective study material was composed of cDNA or gDNA derived from T cells, B-cell-depleted T cells, or PBMCs. The dataset comprised deeply sampled blood TCRbeta repertoires from subjects exposed to, actively infected with, or recovered from COVID-19. The repertoires were released in a freely available public database intended as a resource for research on the immune response to SARS-CoV-2. The samples were drawn from two sources: the first 160 participants of the ongoing ImmuneRACE study, and 1,000 to 1,500 subjects contributed by 6 global collaborators. The sample metadata nearly always contained a de-identified subject ID, COVID-19 status, age in years and sex. Where HLA class I and class II types were available, the types were taken from metadata supplied by the sample provider, not from assay-based typing.

The germline V gene (reference sequence) specifies SEHNR as CDR1 and FQNEAQ as CDR2. Spanning cysteine to phenylalanine, the CDR3 consists of 13 amino acids. Only the CDR3 DNA stays, 39 bases, in frame from base 1. V is shortened by 3 bases, J by 7 bases, and the region joining them spans 10 bases. Summary of the overall study and its limitations: Clinical and demographic metadata were provided uncurated, with the amount varying by source and participant.

The chain uses TRBV7-9 and TRBJ1-5; the D gene is perhaps TRBD1, from 5 matching bases. The sample comprised PBMCs or T cells enriched from blood (not recorded which). This receptor was identified in a woman in her fifties or sixties in a cohort exposed to, infected with or recovered from COVID-19 (not recorded which). The DNA sequence is TGTGCCAGCAGCTTCGAGAAGGGGCAGCCCCAGCATTTT. It translates to CASSFEKGQPQHF.